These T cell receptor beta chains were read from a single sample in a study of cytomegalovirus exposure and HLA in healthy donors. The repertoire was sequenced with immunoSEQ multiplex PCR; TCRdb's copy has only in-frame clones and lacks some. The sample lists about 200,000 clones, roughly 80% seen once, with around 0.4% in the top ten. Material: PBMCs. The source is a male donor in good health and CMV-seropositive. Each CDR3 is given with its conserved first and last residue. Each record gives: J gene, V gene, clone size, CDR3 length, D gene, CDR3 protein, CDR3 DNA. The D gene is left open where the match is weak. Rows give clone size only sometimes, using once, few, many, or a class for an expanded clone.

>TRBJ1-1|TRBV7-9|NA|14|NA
CASSSGGGETEAFF
TGTGCCAGCAGCTCCGGGGGGGGTGAGACTGAAGCTTTCTTT
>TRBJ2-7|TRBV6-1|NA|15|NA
CASSEFGQLNYEQYF
TGTGCCAGCAGTGAATTCGGACAGTTAAACTACGAGCAGTACTTC
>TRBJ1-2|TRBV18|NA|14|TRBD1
CASSPGTGEDGYTF
TGTGCCAGCTCACCGGGGACAGGGGAGGATGGCTACACCTTC
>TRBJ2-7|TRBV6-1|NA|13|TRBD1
CAGSEDRAYEQYF
TGTGCCGGGTCTGAAGACAGGGCCTACGAGCAGTACTTC
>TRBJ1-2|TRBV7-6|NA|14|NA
CASSLLKINYGYTF
TGTGCCAGCAGCTTACTAAAGATTAACTATGGCTACACCTTC
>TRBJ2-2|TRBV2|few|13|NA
CASSIDSTGELFF
TGTGCCAGCAGCATAGACAGCACCGGGGAGCTGTTTTTT
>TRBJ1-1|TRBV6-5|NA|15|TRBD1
CASSYTDRGNTEAFF
TGTGCCAGCAGTTACACTGACAGGGGGAACACTGAAGCTTTCTTT
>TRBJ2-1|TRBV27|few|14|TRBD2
CASNLAGGYNEQFF
TGTGCCAGCAATCTAGCGGGGGGATACAATGAGCAGTTCTTC
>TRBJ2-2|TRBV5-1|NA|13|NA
CASSLNRVGELFF
TGCGCCAGCAGCTTGAACCGGGTCGGGGAGCTGTTTTTT
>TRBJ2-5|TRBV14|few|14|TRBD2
CASSPWGGMETQYF
TGTGCCAGCAGCCCCTGGGGGGGTATGGAGACCCAGTACTTC
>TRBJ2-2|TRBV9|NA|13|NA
CASGAVLTGELFF
TGTGCCAGCGGGGCGGTGCTCACCGGGGAGCTGTTTTTT
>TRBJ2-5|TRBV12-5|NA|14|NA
CASAPSLGGETQYF
TGTGCTAGTGCTCCCAGTCTGGGCGGGGAGACCCAGTACTTC
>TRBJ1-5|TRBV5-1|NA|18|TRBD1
CASSLMGTGKMGNQPQHF
TGCGCCAGCAGCTTGATGGGGACAGGAAAGATGGGCAATCAGCCCCAGCATTTT
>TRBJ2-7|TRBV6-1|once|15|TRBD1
CASGSGTGSSYEQYF
TGTGCCAGTGGGTCCGGGACAGGGAGCTCCTACGAGCAGTACTTC
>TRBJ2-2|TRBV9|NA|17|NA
CASSVALRGTNTGELFF
TGTGCCAGCAGCGTAGCTCTCCGGGGGACGAACACCGGGGAGCTGTTTTTT
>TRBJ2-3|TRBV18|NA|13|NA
CASSPPGTDTQYF
TGTGCCAGCTCACCACCCGGCACAGATACGCAGTATTTT
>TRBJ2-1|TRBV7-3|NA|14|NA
CASSLISSNNEQFF
TGTGCCAGCAGCTTAATCTCTAGCAACAATGAGCAGTTCTTC
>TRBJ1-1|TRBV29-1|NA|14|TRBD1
CSVGGGGGRTEAFF
TGCAGCGTGGGCGGTGGAGGGGGCCGCACTGAAGCTTTCTTT
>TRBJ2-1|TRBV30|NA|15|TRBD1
CAWSVRRGSYNEQFF
TGTGCCTGGAGTGTACGCAGGGGGTCCTACAATGAGCAGTTCTTC
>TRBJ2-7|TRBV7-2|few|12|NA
CASSFNPYEQYF
TGTGCCAGCAGTTTTAATCCCTACGAGCAGTACTTC
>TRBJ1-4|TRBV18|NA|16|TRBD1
CASSPAGGTGFEKLFF
TGTGCCAGCTCACCGGCCGGCGGGACAGGGTTTGAAAAACTGTTTTTT
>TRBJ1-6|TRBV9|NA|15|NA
CASSSSGSGGSPLHF
TGTGCCAGCAGCTCAAGTGGTTCCGGGGGATCACCCCTCCACTTT
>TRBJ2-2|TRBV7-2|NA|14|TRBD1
CASSWGQGTGELFF
TGTGCCAGCAGCTGGGGACAGGGAACCGGGGAGCTGTTTTTT
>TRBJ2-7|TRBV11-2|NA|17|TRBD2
CASSSIQRLAESYEQYF
TGTGCCAGCAGCTCCATCCAGAGACTAGCGGAGTCCTACGAGCAGTACTTC
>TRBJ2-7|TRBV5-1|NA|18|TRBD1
CASSLTFMTGTGGYEQYF
TGCGCCAGCAGCTTGACTTTTATGACCGGGACAGGAGGTTACGAGCAGTACTTC
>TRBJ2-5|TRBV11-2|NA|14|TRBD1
CASSLGTARETQYF
TGTGCCAGCAGCCTAGGGACAGCTAGGGAGACCCAGTACTTC
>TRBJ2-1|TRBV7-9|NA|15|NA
CASRVGTFNYNEQFF
TGTGCCAGCAGAGTCGGGACATTCAATTACAATGAGCAGTTCTTC
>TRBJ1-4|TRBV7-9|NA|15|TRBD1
CASSPGTDTNEKLFF
TGTGCCAGCAGCCCGGGGACAGATACTAATGAAAAACTGTTTTTT
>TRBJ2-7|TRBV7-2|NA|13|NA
CASSFLGGYEQYF
TGTGCCAGCAGCTTTTTAGGGGGATACGAGCAGTACTTC
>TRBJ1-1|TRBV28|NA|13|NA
CAGNRAMNTEAFF
TGTGCCGGGAACAGGGCTATGAACACTGAAGCTTTCTTT
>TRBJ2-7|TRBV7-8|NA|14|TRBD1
CASRGQAGPYEQYF
TGTGCCAGCAGGGGACAGGCGGGGCCCTACGAGCAGTACTTC
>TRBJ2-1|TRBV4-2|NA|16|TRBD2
CASSQGGTSGYNEQFF
TGTGCCAGCAGCCAAGGGGGGACTAGCGGCTACAATGAGCAGTTCTTC
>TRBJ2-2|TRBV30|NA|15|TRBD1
CAWSRQGTNTGELFF
TGTGCCTGGAGTCGACAGGGAACGAACACCGGGGAGCTGTTTTTT
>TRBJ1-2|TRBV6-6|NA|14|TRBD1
CASSIQGASYGYTF
TGTGCCAGCAGCATACAGGGGGCAAGCTATGGCTACACCTTC
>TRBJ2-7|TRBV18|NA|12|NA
CASSRAGDEQYF
TGTGCCAGCTCCCGGGCCGGGGACGAGCAGTACTTC
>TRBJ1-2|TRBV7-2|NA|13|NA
CASTPAGGYGYTF
TGTGCCAGCACCCCCGCGGGGGGCTATGGCTACACCTTC
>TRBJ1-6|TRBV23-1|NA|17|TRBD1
CASSQFDRVDGNSPLHF
TGCGCCAGCAGTCAATTTGACAGGGTGGACGGAAATTCACCCCTCCACTTT